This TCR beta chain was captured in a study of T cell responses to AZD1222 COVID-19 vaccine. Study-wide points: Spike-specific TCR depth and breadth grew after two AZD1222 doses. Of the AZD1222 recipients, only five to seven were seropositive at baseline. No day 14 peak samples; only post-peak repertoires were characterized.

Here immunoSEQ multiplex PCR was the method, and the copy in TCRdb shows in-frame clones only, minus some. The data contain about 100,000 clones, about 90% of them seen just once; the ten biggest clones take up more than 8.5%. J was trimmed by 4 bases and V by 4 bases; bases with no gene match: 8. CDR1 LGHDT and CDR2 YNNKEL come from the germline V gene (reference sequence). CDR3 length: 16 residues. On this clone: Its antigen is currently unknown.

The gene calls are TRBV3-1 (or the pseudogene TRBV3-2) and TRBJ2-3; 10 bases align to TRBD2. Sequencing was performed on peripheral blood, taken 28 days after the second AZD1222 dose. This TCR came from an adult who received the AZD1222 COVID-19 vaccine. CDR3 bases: TGTGCCAGCAGCCCCGGACTAGCGGCAACCTCAGATACGCAGTATTTT. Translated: CASSPGLAATSDTQYF.